This T cell receptor (beta chain) derives from a study of T cells in Graves' hyperthyroidism and ophthalmopathy. The source material, RNA transcripts, was used to amplify TCR beta CDR3 regions. The HTBI set primed first-round TCR CDR3 RT-PCR. TCRdb used MiXCR to reprocess the multiplex PCR reads, holding one entry per CDR3 protein. This sample carries some 510,000 distinct CDR3 sequences, roughly 20% of them seen once, and the ten largest clones take about a quarter. This clonotype was seen many times. The CDR3 loop spans 15 amino acids. The ends were cut back, 4 bases at V and 3 bases at J, with 15 bases in the middle. The germline gives CDR1 MDHEN, CDR2 SYDVKM. Lactation, pregnancy, other autoimmune disease or uncontrolled infection excluded patients. It was approximately 9.4 ml of fresh peripheral blood that supplied the PBMCs.

The rearrangement links TRBV28 to TRBJ1-1; D unclear. This receptor was obtained from a man aged 18 to 35 with Graves' hyperthyroidism. The sequenced material came from blood. CDR3 sequence (DNA): TGTGCCAGCAGTTCTCCCCCTGGGGAAGACACTGAAGCTTTCTTT. It is translated as CASSSPPGEDTEAFF.